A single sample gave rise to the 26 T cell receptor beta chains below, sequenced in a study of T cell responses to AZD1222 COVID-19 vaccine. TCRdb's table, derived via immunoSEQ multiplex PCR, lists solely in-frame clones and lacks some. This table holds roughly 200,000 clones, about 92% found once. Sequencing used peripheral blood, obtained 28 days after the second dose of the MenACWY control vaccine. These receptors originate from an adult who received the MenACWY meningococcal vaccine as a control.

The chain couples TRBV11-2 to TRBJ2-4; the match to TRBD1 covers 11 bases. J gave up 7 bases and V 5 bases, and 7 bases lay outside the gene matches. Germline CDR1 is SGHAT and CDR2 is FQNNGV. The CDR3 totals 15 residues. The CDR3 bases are TGTGCCAGCAGCCCCCGGACAGGGGGCATGAACATTCAGTACTTC. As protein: CASSPRTGGMNIQYF.

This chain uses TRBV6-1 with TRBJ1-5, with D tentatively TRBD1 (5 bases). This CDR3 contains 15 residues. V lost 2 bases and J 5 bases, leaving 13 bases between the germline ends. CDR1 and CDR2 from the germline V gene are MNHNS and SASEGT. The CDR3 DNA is TGTGCCAGCAGTGAAACGTCCGCGGGGGATCAGCCCCAGCATTTT. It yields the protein CASSETSAGDQPQHF.

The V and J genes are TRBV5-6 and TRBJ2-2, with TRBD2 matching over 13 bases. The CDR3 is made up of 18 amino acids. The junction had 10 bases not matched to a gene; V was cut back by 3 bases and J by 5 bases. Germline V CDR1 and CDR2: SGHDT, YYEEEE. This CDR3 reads CASSWITSGRASTGELFF. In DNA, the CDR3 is TGTGCCAGCAGCTGGATTACTAGCGGGAGGGCCTCAACCGGGGAGCTGTTTTTT.

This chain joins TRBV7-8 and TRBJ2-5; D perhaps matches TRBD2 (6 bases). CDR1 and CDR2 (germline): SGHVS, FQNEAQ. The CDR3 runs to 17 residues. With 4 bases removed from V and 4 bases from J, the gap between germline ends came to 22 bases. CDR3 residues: CASSSGIGGVRGETQYF. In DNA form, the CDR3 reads TGTGCCAGCAGCTCCGGGATCGGGGGAGTCAGAGGAGAGACCCAGTACTTC.

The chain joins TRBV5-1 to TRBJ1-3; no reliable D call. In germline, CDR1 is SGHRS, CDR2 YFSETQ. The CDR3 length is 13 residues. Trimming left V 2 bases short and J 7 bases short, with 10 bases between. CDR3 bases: TGCGCCAGCAGCTTATCGGGGTCGAACACCATATATTTT. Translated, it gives CASSLSGSNTIYF.

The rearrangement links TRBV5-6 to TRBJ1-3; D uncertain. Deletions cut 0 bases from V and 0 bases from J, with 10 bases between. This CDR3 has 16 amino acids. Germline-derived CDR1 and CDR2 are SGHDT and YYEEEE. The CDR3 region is CASSLVGIYSGNTIYF. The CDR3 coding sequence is TGTGCCAGCAGCTTGGTAGGGATTTACTCTGGAAACACCATATATTTT.

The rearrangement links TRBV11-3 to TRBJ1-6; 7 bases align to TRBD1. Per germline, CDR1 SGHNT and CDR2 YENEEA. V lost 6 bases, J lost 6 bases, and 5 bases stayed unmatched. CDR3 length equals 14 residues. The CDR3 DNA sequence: TGTGCCAGCAGGCCGAACAGGGGTAATTCACCCCTCCACTTT. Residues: CASRPNRGNSPLHF.

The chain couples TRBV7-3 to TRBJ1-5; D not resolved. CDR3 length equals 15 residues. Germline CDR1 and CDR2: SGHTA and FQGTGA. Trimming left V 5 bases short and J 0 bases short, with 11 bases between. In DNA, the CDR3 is TGTGCCAGCAGCCCGGACGGATATAGCAATCAGCCCCAGCATTTT. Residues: CASSPDGYSNQPQHF. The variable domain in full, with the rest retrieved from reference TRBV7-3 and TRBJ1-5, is GAGVSQTPSNKVTEKGKYVELRCDPISGHTALYWYRQSLGQGPEFLIYFQGTGAADDSGLPNDRFFAVRPEGSVSTLKIQRTERGDSAVYLCASSPDGYSNQPQHFGDGTRLSIL.

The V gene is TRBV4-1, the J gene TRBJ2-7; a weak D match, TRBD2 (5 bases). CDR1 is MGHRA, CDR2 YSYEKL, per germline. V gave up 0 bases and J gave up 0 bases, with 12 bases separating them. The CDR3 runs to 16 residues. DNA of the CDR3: TGCGCCAGCAGCCAAGATGCTGGCGGGCTCTCCTACGAGCAGTACTTC. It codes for CASSQDAGGLSYEQYF.

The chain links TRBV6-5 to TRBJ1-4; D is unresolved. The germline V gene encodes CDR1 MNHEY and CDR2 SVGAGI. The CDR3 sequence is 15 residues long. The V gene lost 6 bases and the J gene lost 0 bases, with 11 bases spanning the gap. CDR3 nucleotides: TGTGCCAGCAGCCCGTCCAGGTCAACTAATGAAAAACTGTTTTTT. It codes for CASSPSRSTNEKLFF.

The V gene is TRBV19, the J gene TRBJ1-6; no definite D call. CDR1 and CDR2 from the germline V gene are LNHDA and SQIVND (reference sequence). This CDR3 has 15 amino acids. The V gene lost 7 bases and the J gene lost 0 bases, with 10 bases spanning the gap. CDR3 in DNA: TGTGCCAGTACCCCAGCCAGCTCCTATAATTCACCCCTCCACTTT. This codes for CASTPASSYNSPLHF.

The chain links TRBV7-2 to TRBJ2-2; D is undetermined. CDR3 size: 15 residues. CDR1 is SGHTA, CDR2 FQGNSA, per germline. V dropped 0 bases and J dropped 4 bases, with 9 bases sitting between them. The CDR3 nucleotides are TGTGCCAGCAGCTTAGCGCGGCGGAGCACCGGGGAGCTGTTTTTT. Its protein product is CASSLARRSTGELFF.

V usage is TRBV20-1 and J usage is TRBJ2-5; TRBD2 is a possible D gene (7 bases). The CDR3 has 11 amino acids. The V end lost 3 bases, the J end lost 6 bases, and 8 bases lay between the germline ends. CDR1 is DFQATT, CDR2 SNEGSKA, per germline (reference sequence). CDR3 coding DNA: TGCAGTGCTAGGGGGGGGCAGACCCAGTACTTC. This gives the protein CSARGGQTQYF.

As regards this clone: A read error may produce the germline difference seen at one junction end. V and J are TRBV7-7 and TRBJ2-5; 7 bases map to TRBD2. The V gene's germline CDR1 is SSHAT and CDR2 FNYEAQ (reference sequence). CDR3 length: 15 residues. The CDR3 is CASSLSGGVQETQYF. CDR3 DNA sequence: TGTGCTAGCAGCTTATCTGGGGGGGTCCAAGAGACCCAGTACTTC.

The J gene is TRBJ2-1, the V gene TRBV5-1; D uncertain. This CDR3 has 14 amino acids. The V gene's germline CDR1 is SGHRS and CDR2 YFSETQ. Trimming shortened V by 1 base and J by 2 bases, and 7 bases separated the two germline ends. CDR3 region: CASSLSGAYNEQFF. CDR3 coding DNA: TGCGCCAGCAGCTTGTCGGGCGCCTACAATGAGCAGTTCTTC.

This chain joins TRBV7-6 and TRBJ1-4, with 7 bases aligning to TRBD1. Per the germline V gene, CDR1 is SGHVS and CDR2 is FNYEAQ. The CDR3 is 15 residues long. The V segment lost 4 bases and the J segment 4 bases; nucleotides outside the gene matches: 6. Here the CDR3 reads CASSSGQLFNEKLFF. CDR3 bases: TGTGCCAGCAGCTCGGGACAGCTATTTAATGAAAAACTGTTTTTT.

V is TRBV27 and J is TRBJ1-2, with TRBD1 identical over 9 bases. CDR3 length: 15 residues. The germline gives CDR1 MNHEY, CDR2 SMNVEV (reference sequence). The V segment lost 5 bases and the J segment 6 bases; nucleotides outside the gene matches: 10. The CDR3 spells CASSPPGQGMDGYTF. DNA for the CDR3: TGTGCCAGCAGTCCACCGGGACAGGGAATGGATGGCTACACCTTC.

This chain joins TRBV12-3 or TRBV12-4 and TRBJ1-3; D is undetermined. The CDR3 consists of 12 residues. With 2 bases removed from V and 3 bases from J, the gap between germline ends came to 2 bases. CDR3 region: CASSLIGNTIYF. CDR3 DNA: TGTGCCAGCAGTTTAATTGGAAACACCATATATTTT.

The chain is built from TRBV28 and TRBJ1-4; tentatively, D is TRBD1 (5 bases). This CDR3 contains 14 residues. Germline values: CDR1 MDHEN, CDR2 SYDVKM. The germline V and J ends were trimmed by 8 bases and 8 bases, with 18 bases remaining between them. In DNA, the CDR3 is TGTGCCAGCGCGGCGCAGGGACTAAAGGAAAAACTGTTTTTT. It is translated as CASAAQGLKEKLFF.

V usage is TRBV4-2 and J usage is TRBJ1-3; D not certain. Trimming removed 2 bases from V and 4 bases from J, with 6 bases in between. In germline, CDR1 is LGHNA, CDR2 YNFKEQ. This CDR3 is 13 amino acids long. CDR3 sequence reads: CASSQTQGNTIYF. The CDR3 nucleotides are TGTGCCAGCAGCCAAACACAGGGAAACACCATATATTTT.

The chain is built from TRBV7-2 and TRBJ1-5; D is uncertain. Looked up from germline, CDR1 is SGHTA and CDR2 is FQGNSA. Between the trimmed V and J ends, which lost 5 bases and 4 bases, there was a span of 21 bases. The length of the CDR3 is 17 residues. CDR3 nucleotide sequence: TGTGCCAGCAGCCTCGAGCAACCTCGCCAAGGGAATCAGCCCCAGCATTTT. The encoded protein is CASSLEQPRQGNQPQHF.

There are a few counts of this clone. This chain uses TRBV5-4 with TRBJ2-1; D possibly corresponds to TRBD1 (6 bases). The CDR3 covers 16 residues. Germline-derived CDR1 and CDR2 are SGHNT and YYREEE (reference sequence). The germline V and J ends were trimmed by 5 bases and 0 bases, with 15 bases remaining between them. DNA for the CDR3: TGTGCCAGCAGTATGTCAGGGGCCAGCTCCTACAATGAGCAGTTCTTC. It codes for CASSMSGASSYNEQFF.

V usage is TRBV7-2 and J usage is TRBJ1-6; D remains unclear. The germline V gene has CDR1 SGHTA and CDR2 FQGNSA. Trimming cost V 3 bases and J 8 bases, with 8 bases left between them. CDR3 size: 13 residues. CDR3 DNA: TGTGCCAGCAGCTTTATTTTGGATTCACCCCTCCACTTT. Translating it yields CASSFILDSPLHF.

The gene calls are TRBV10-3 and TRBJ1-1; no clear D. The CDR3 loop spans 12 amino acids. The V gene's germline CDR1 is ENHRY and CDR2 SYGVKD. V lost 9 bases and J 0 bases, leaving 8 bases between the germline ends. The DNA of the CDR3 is TGTGCCATAAGTCGGGTGAACACTGAAGCTTTCTTT. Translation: CAISRVNTEAFF.

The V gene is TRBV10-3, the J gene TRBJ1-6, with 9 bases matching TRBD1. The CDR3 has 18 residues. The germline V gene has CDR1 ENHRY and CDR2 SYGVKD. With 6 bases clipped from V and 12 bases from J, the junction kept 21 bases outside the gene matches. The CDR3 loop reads CAIRGQKGQGLAQGPLHF. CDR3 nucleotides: TGTGCCATCAGGGGGCAGAAGGGACAGGGTCTAGCTCAGGGACCCCTCCACTTT.

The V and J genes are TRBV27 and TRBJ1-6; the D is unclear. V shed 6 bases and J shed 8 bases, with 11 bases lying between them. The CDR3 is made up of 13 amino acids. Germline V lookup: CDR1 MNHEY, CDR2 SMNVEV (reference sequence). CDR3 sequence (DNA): TGTGCCAGCAGCTCATCGGGTTATTCACCCCTCCACTTT. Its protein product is CASSSSGYSPLHF.